This T cell receptor (beta chain) was sequenced for a study of blood T cell repertoires in COVID-19. Overall study context: The United States, Italy and Spain supplied acute and convalescent COVID-19 samples. PBMCs, B-cell-depleted T cells, or T cells were the source of the cDNA or gDNA that made up the material.

Looked up from germline, CDR1 is SGHTA and CDR2 is FQGNSA. CDR3 length: 15 amino acids. Trimming pared 1 base from V and 5 bases from J, leaving 14 bases between. Produced via immunoSEQ multiplex PCR; TCRdb's table is partial and in-frame only. The sample has roughly 320,000 clones, about 88% seen once. Input material: peripheral blood. The origin of this receptor is a man aged 70-80 years with acute or convalescent COVID-19. The chain joins TRBV7-2 to TRBJ2-5; D perhaps matches TRBD2 (5 bases). CDR3 sequence reads: CASSLVAGLMETQYF. CDR3 DNA sequence: TGTGCCAGCAGCTTAGTGGCGGGCCTGATGGAGACCCAGTACTTC.